This passage covers 32 T cell receptor beta chains from one sample sequenced in a study of blood T cells in healthy people across ages. A J-beta primer mix and a sample-barcoded 5' primer were used in a second PCR of about 6 to 12 cycles. Using its own MiXCR run on the 5' RACE reads, TCRdb lists one record per CDR3 protein. The data contain around 1,000,000 distinct CDR3 sequences, approximately 25% of them singletons. This same sample was also part of a study on T cells of mothers and their children.

The sequenced material came from blood. Every receptor here comes from a girl aged 2-10 years in good health.

This clonotype was counted a few times. The rearrangement uses TRBV11-2 and TRBJ2-7, with 7 bases fitting TRBD1. The CDR3 has 14 residues. Unmatched junction bases numbered 6, after V lost 5 bases and J lost 2 bases. CDR1 is SGHAT and CDR2 is FQNNGV in the germline V gene. CDR3 nucleotide sequence: TGTGCCAGCAGCCCCCGGGACAGCGCCTACGAGCAGTACTTC. Protein: CASSPRDSAYEQYF.

This chain joins TRBV12-3 or TRBV12-4 and TRBJ2-7, with 9 bases fitting TRBD1. This CDR3 is built from 14 residues. V was pared by 3 bases and J by 3 bases, with 3 bases of the junction left unmatched. This CDR3 reads CASSFAGQGYEQYF. Written as DNA, the CDR3 is TGTGCCAGCAGTTTCGCGGGACAGGGCTACGAGCAGTACTTC.

The rearrangement uses TRBV20-1 and TRBJ2-4; maybe TRBD1 (5 bases). V was trimmed by 3 bases and J by 11 bases, leaving 17 bases between them. The CDR3 sequence is 13 residues long. Looked up from germline, CDR1 is DFQATT and CDR2 is SNEGSKA (reference sequence). CDR3 sequence: CSASRTLGLVQYF. The CDR3 nucleotides read TGCAGTGCTAGTAGAACTTTGGGGCTGGTTCAGTACTTC.

V gene TRBV2 combines with J gene TRBJ2-7; possibly TRBD2 for D (5 bases). V was clipped by 6 bases and J by 1 base, with 10 bases between them. The CDR3 extends over 13 amino acids. The germline gives CDR1 SNHLY, CDR2 FYNNEI. The CDR3 sequence is CASSAGISYEQYF. The CDR3 region has the DNA TGTGCCAGCAGCGCCGGGATATCCTACGAGCAGTACTTC.

The chain carries TRBV7-2 and TRBJ2-5; TRBD2 aligns across 9 bases. Germline trimming cut 1 base from V and 6 bases from J; bases unmatched to any gene: 15. The germline V gene encodes CDR1 SGHTA and CDR2 FQGNSA. The CDR3 is 18 residues long. The CDR3 protein is CASSLESFGGGASKTQYF. The DNA of the CDR3 is TGTGCCAGCAGCTTAGAAAGCTTCGGCGGGGGGGCTTCGAAGACCCAGTACTTC.

The chain couples TRBV3-1 to TRBJ2-7; 8 positions match TRBD2. CDR3 length: 15 amino acids. V was pared by 0 bases and J by 2 bases, with 3 bases of the junction left unmatched. The germline CDR1 and CDR2 sequences are LGHDT and YNNKEL (reference sequence). CDR3 sequence (DNA): TGTGCCAGCAGCCAAGACGGGAGGGCCACCTACGAGCAGTACTTC. Translated, it gives CASSQDGRATYEQYF.

The chain is built from TRBV6-1 and TRBJ2-4; TRBD2 is a possible D gene (6 bases). Germline V CDR1 and CDR2: MNHNS, SASEGT. Between the trimmed V and J ends, which lost 8 bases and 4 bases, there was a span of 12 bases. CDR3 length equals 13 residues. The CDR3 here is CASGGSGKNIQYF. The CDR3 nucleotides are TGTGCCAGCGGAGGGTCTGGGAAAAACATTCAGTACTTC.

Only a few counts were recorded for this clonotype. The V and J genes are TRBV20-1 and TRBJ1-5; 7 nucleotides line up with TRBD1. The germline gives CDR1 DFQATT, CDR2 SNEGSKA (reference sequence). J was trimmed by 0 bases and V by 5 bases; bases with no gene match: 7. CDR3 length: 15 amino acids. The CDR3 DNA sequence: TGCAGTGCTCACACGACAGGGTATAGCAATCAGCCCCAGCATTTT. Its protein is CSAHTTGYSNQPQHF.

The chain joins TRBV7-2 to TRBJ2-5, with D uncertain. The DNA end favors TRBJ2-7, so the J call may be wrong. The length of the CDR3 is 15 residues. Germline CDR1 SGHTA, CDR2 FQGNSA. The CDR3 spells CASSLGMGYGYEQYF. In DNA form, the CDR3 reads TGTGCCAGCAGCTTAGGGATGGGTTACGGATACGAGCAGTACTTC.

This rearrangement joins TRBV20-1 to TRBJ2-5, with a possible D match to TRBD2 (6 bases). The CDR3 is 15 residues long. The V end was cut by 0 bases, the J end by 5 bases, with 16 bases between. The germline V gene encodes CDR1 DFQATT and CDR2 SNEGSKA (reference sequence). In DNA form, the CDR3 reads TGCAGTGCTAGAGATGAGGCGGGAAGGAGGGAGACCCAGTACTTC. It specifies CSARDEAGRRETQYF.

This clonotype was found a few times. The CDR3 loop reads CASSLKGGNPSYEQYF. The CDR3 region has the DNA TGTGCCAGCAGCCTTAAGGGGGGTAATCCATCCTACGAGCAGTACTTC. The chain recombines TRBV21-1 with TRBJ2-7; the table gives TRBD1 as D, unverified against the DNA. TRBV21-1 is labeled a pseudogene. This CDR3 is built from 16 residues.

CDR3 in DNA: TGCGCCAGCAGCGCCCGGGGGGAGTACAATGAGCAGTTCTTC. It yields the protein CASSARGEYNEQFF. The chain has TRBV5-1 and TRBJ2-1; TRBD2 agrees at 7 bases. The germline V gene encodes CDR1 SGHRS and CDR2 YFSETQ. CDR3 length: 14 residues. V shed 4 bases and J 4 bases; nucleotides not matched to a gene: 5.

This clonotype appeared a few times. The V call is TRBV7-3, the J call TRBJ2-7, with TRBD1 identical over 9 bases. The trim removed 5 bases at V and 6 bases at J, leaving 14 bases unmatched. This CDR3 spans 16 amino acids. The V gene's germline CDR1 is SGHTA and CDR2 FQGTGA. This chain's CDR3 is CASSPRGRTGASEQYF. The CDR3 DNA is TGTGCCAGCAGCCCGAGGGGTCGGACAGGGGCTTCCGAGCAGTACTTC.

This clonotype was detected only a few times. The CDR3, as DNA: TGTGCCAGCAGCTTATGGGGAATAAATGAAAAACTGTTTTTT. It specifies CASSLWGINEKLFF. This sequence joins TRBV11-2 and TRBJ1-4; D is ambiguous. This CDR3 is built from 14 residues. Trimming removed 2 bases at V and 5 bases at J, with 9 bases between. Germline V gene data show CDR1 as SGHAT and CDR2 as FQNNGV.

The chain couples TRBV12-3 or TRBV12-4 to TRBJ2-5; no clear D. The DNA matches TRBJ2-1 better at its end, which makes the J call doubtful. The CDR3 length is 14 residues. The CDR3 DNA follows: TGTGCCAGCAGTTTCGGAGTTACCTACAATGAGCAGTTCTTC. This gives the protein CASSFGVTYNEQFF.

The chain is built from TRBV7-8 and TRBJ2-5, with D tentatively TRBD2 (5 bases). The better agreement between TRBJ2-1 and the DNA end casts doubt on the J call. The CDR3 contains 14 residues. Germline V gene data show CDR1 as SGHVS and CDR2 as FQNEAQ. This CDR3 is CASSLLGAGNEQFF. The CDR3 DNA is TGTGCCAGCAGCTTATTGGGTGCGGGCAATGAGCAGTTCTTC.

The rearrangement joins TRBV7-2 to TRBJ2-5; no reliable D call. Trimming took off 2 bases at V and 1 base at J, with 5 bases between the two ends. This CDR3 has 13 amino acids. Per germline, CDR1 SGHTA and CDR2 FQGNSA. The CDR3 coding sequence is TGTGCCAGCAGCTTATGGCCCCAAGAGACCCAGTACTTC. Protein: CASSLWPQETQYF.

This chain joins TRBV7-8 and TRBJ2-3; D may be TRBD1 or TRBD2 (5 bases each). The CDR3 spans 18 residues. V was shortened by 2 bases and J by 6 bases, with 24 bases between the two germline ends. The germline gives CDR1 SGHVS, CDR2 FQNEAQ. Here the CDR3 reads CASSLKSIPGRGRDTQYF. CDR3 in DNA: TGTGCCAGCAGCTTAAAATCAATCCCGGGACGAGGAAGGGATACGCAGTATTTT.

The rearrangement joins TRBV3-1 to TRBJ2-5, with 9 bases fitting TRBD1. Germline V gives CDR1 LGHDT, CDR2 YNNKEL (reference sequence). J gave up 5 bases and V 4 bases, and 8 bases lay outside the gene matches. This CDR3 is 15 amino acids long. CDR3 sequence (DNA): TGTGCCAGCAGCCGTCAAGGGACAGGGATTGAGACCCAGTACTTC. This encodes CASSRQGTGIETQYF.

This clonotype has ten or more counts. The rearrangement joins TRBV12-3 or TRBV12-4 to TRBJ2-1; the D gene is possibly TRBD2 (6 bases). The DNA end is more similar to TRBJ2-5, so the J call may be wrong. This CDR3 spans 15 amino acids. Here the CDR3 reads CASSFGSGSKETQYF. The CDR3 nucleotides read TGTGCCAGCAGTTTCGGGAGCGGGTCAAAAGAGACCCAGTACTTC.

This chain links TRBV7-3 with TRBJ2-7; 11 nucleotides align to TRBD2. This CDR3 contains 15 residues. Germline values: CDR1 SGHTA, CDR2 FQGTGA. The junction had 4 bases not matched to a gene; V was cut back by 6 bases and J by 0 bases. The CDR3 spells CASRTSGASSYEQYF. In nucleotides, the CDR3 is TGTGCCAGCAGGACTAGCGGGGCCAGCTCCTACGAGCAGTACTTC.

A few counts support this clonotype. The chain employs TRBV7-3 and TRBJ1-4, with TRBD1 identical over 7 bases. After removal of 9 bases from V and 8 bases from J, the junction contained 9 bases not matched to a gene. This CDR3 spans 13 amino acids. The germline CDR1 and CDR2 sequences are SGHTA and FQGTGA. The CDR3 reads CARIRGPYEKLFF. CDR3 coding DNA: TGTGCCAGGATAAGGGGGCCATACGAAAAACTGTTTTTT.

This sequence joins TRBV3-1 and TRBJ2-2, with D possibly matching TRBD1 (8 bases). Trimming shortened V by 2 bases and J by 7 bases, and 23 bases separated the two germline ends. The CDR3 loop spans 18 amino acids. Germline V CDR1 and CDR2: LGHDT, YNNKEL (reference sequence). The CDR3 sequence is CASSQREENRGYFGELFF. The CDR3 DNA reads as TGTGCCAGCAGCCAACGGGAGGAAAACAGGGGGTATTTCGGGGAGCTGTTTTTT.

This clonotype appeared a few times. The gene calls are TRBV12-3 or TRBV12-4 and TRBJ1-2; 7 nucleotides line up with TRBD1. The CDR3 sequence is 13 residues long. J gave up 7 bases and V 1 base, and 3 bases lay outside the gene matches. CDR3 bases: TGTGCCAGCAGTTTAGAGGGACAGCTTGGCTACACCTTC. Translating gives CASSLEGQLGYTF.

This clonotype appeared a few times. This chain connects TRBV6-1 to TRBJ2-7; D might be TRBD1 or TRBD2, each matching 5 bases. Germline lookup yields CDR1 MNHNS and CDR2 SASEGT. This CDR3 contains 12 residues. The germline V and J ends were trimmed by 6 bases and 6 bases, with 12 bases remaining between them. DNA for the CDR3: TGTGCCAGCAGGAGGGGTACGGGCGAGCAGTACTTC. Protein: CASRRGTGEQYF.

This clonotype appeared a few times. This chain connects TRBV6-1 to TRBJ2-7; D ambiguous. V lost 1 base to trimming and J lost 0 bases, with 13 bases between them. This CDR3 contains 16 residues. Germline lookup yields CDR1 MNHNS and CDR2 SASEGT. CDR3 protein: CASSEEYDPFSYEQYF. CDR3 in DNA: TGTGCCAGCAGTGAAGAGTACGACCCTTTCTCCTACGAGCAGTACTTC.

This clonotype has ten or more counts. This chain uses TRBV7-2 with TRBJ2-5, with D unresolved. Matching the DNA end better, TRBJ2-1 makes the J call doubtful. The CDR3 is 13 amino acids. Germline V gene sequence: CDR1 SGHTA, CDR2 FQGNSA. CDR3 bases: TGTGCCAGCAGCTTAGGGCGTAGCTATGAGCAGTTCTTC. It translates to CASSLGRSYEQFF.

The rearrangement uses TRBV4-1 and TRBJ1-2; D uncertain. The CDR3 is 13 amino acids. V lost 1 base to trimming and J lost 2 bases, with 5 bases between them. The V gene's germline CDR1 is MGHRA and CDR2 YSYEKL. In DNA, the CDR3 is TGCGCCAGCAGCCAAGTGATGAACTATGGCTACACCTTC. The encoded protein is CASSQVMNYGYTF.

The rearrangement links TRBV7-2 to TRBJ2-3, with D maybe TRBD1 (5 bases). This CDR3 spans 13 amino acids. The ends were cut back, 2 bases at V and 6 bases at J, with 9 bases in the middle. Germline V gives CDR1 SGHTA, CDR2 FQGNSA. The CDR3: CASSLMTVDTQYF. For the CDR3, the DNA is TGTGCCAGCAGCTTAATGACAGTCGATACGCAGTATTTT.

This chain connects TRBV18 to TRBJ1-1; D gene uncertain. V was cut by 0 bases and J by 1 base, with 9 bases left in between. CDR3 size: 15 residues. CDR1 and CDR2 from the germline V gene are KGHSH and LQKENI. In DNA form, the CDR3 reads TGTGCCAGCTCACCACCAAGCCAGCCGAACACTGAAGCTTTCTTT. It encodes CASSPPSQPNTEAFF.

The CDR3 reads CASSEYRGKETQYF. In DNA form, the CDR3 reads TGCGCCAGCAGTGAGTACAGGGGCAAAGAGACCCAGTACTTC. The V gene is TRBV10-1, the J gene TRBJ2-5; 7 bases line up with TRBD1. V trimming: 1 base; J trimming: 3 bases; junction bases outside the gene matches: 2. The CDR3 totals 14 residues. From germline, CDR1 is WNHNN and CDR2 SYGVQD (reference sequence).

In this sample, this clonotype turned up a few times. The CDR3 sequence: CSARDRRGTDTQYF. DNA for the CDR3: TGCAGTGCTAGAGATCGCCGGGGGACAGATACGCAGTATTTT. J is TRBJ2-3 and V is TRBV20-1, with D maybe TRBD2 (6 bases). This CDR3 region has 14 residues. Germline V gene lookup returns CDR1 DFQATT and CDR2 SNEGSKA (reference sequence). Trimming took off 0 bases at V and 3 bases at J, with 10 bases between the two ends.